One T cell receptor beta chain is described in this entry. What it binds is not known. V dropped 3 bases and J dropped 1 base, with 12 bases sitting between them. Per germline, CDR1 KGHSH and CDR2 LQKENI. The CDR3 is made up of 15 amino acids. This entry comes from a study of early T cells in non-severe SARS-CoV-2 infection. In the study overall: With bulk RNA from unsorted whole blood as input, sequencing yielded unpaired chains. General study results and limits: Database matching using VDJdb favored anti-spike CD8 responses, with private and CD4 specificities left missing.

Individual cDNA molecules received unique molecular identifiers during library preparation. TCRdb processed the 5' RACE reads anew with MiXCR; each CDR3 protein has one entry. Found here are tens of thousands of distinct CDR3 sequences, roughly 10% of them singletons; the top ten hold just under 3%. The TCR sequence derives from an adult who was a healthcare worker with PCR-confirmed SARS-CoV-2 infection or an uninfected control (not recorded which). Source: whole blood, taken at baseline. J is TRBJ1-1 and V is TRBV18; D is unclear. CDR3 sequence (DNA): TGTGCCAGCTCACCTGTGCAGGCTACGAACACTGAAGCTTTCTTT. It specifies CASSPVQATNTEAFF.